The text below deals with one TCR beta chain. These data come from a study of control samples from healthy donors and cancer patients. Germline CDR1 reads SGHVS; CDR2 reads FQNEAQ. V shed 5 bases and J 5 bases; nucleotides not matched to a gene: 6. The CDR3 runs to 15 residues. Produced via immunoSEQ multiplex PCR; TCRdb's table is partial and in-frame only. The sample has over 100,000 clones, 90% seen once. The chain employs TRBV7-8 and TRBJ1-5; 10 positions agree with TRBD1. The specimen sequenced was blood. The sequence was obtained from a man between 35 and 55 years old in good health. CDR3 sequence reads: CASSPWTGGYQPQHF. In DNA form, the CDR3 reads TGTGCCAGCAGCCCCTGGACAGGGGGGTATCAGCCCCAGCATTTT.